The next 13 T cell receptor beta chains were all read from a single sample in a study of blood T cell repertoires in COVID-19. The repertoire was sequenced with immunoSEQ multiplex PCR; TCRdb's copy has only in-frame clones and lacks some. The sample has 250,000 or so clones; approximately 86% are singletons. The sample was PBMCs or T cells enriched from blood (not recorded which). Source of these receptors: a woman between 18 and 30 years old who had recovered from COVID-19.

This clone was recorded only once. The CDR3 DNA sequence: TGCGCCAGCAGCTTGGGGCGCAGACTTGAAGCTTTCTTT. Protein product: CASSLGRRLEAFF. The V gene is TRBV5-1, the J gene TRBJ1-1; D is ambiguous. Germline CDR1 SGHRS, CDR2 YFSETQ. V was pared by 0 bases and J by 7 bases, with 10 bases between. This CDR3 region has 13 residues.

DNA for the CDR3: TGTGCCAGCACCTACGGGGTGTATAATTCACCCCTCCACTTT. It specifies CASTYGVYNSPLHF. This rearrangement joins TRBV7-8 to TRBJ1-6; D gene unclear. This CDR3 spans 14 amino acids. Trimming pared 7 bases from V and 4 bases from J, leaving 11 bases between. The germline gives CDR1 SGHVS, CDR2 FQNEAQ.

V is TRBV2 and J is TRBJ1-2, with 8 bases lining up with TRBD1. The V and J ends lost 6 bases and 4 bases, in that order; junction bases with no gene match: 10. The CDR3 totals 15 residues. Germline CDR1 reads SNHLY; CDR2 reads FYNNEI. The CDR3 coding sequence is TGTGCCAGCAGGAACCGGGACAGGAGCCTCTATGGCTACACCTTC. Protein: CASRNRDRSLYGYTF.

This clone was detected ten times or more. The rearrangement links TRBV19 to TRBJ2-2; 11 positions agree with TRBD1. V trimming: 6 bases; J trimming: 8 bases; junction bases outside the gene matches: 8. CDR3 length equals 15 residues. Per the germline V gene, CDR1 is LNHDA and CDR2 is SQIVND (reference sequence). The DNA for the CDR3 is TGTGCCAGTAGCACCGGGACAGGGGGTGAGGGGGAGCTGTTTTTT. This translates into CASSTGTGGEGELFF. The full variable domain, with the rest looked up from reference TRBV19 and TRBJ2-2, is DGGITQSPKYLFRKEGQNVTLSCEQNLNHDAMYWYRQDPGQGLRLIYYSQIVNDFQKGDIAEGYSVSREKKESFPLTVTSAQKNPTAFYLCASSTGTGGEGELFFGEGSRLTVL.

This clone has just a few counts. This sequence joins TRBV4-3 and TRBJ1-3; D is possibly TRBD1 (5 bases). The ends were cut back, 0 bases at V and 5 bases at J, with 11 bases in the middle. Germline CDR1 and CDR2: LGHNA and YSLEER. The CDR3 is 15 amino acids. The DNA of the CDR3 is TGCGCCAGCAGCCAAGATGCGGGACCTCGAAACACCATATATTTT. It codes for CASSQDAGPRNTIYF.

The chain combines TRBV7-9 with TRBJ1-1, with D hard to call. V lost 5 bases, J lost 5 bases, and 15 bases lay in between. Germline V gives CDR1 SEHNR, CDR2 FQNEAQ (reference sequence). There are 14 residues in the CDR3. Here the CDR3 DNA reads TGTGCCAGCAGCGTCGCGTCGGGAGCTACTGAAGCTTTCTTT. Amino acid sequence: CASSVASGATEAFF.

V usage is TRBV6-4 and J usage is TRBJ1-3; the D is unclear. CDR3 size: 17 residues. V dropped 6 bases and J dropped 0 bases, with 18 bases sitting between them. Germline values: CDR1 MRHNA, CDR2 SNTAGT. CDR3 residues: CASSCDPVRFSGNTIYF. The CDR3 DNA follows: TGTGCCAGCAGCTGTGACCCCGTCAGGTTCTCTGGAAACACCATATATTTT.

This chain uses TRBV7-8 with TRBJ1-2; D uncertain. CDR1 is SGHVS and CDR2 is FQNEAQ in the germline V gene. Trimming took off 5 bases at V and 8 bases at J, with 15 bases between the two ends. The CDR3 loop spans 13 amino acids. The CDR3: CASSRSGEGGYTF. CDR3 sequence (DNA): TGTGCCAGCAGCCGTTCCGGGGAGGGCGGCTACACCTTC.

J is TRBJ1-6 and V is TRBV18, with 7 bases aligning to TRBD1. V dropped 6 bases and J dropped 7; count of bases not matched to a gene: 9. The CDR3 is 15 amino acids. Germline CDR1 KGHSH, CDR2 LQKENI. CDR3 sequence: CASSPGQPHNSPLHF. CDR3 nucleotide sequence: TGTGCCAGCTCTCCGGGACAGCCGCACAATTCACCCCTCCACTTT.

The chain is built from TRBV29-1 and TRBJ2-7; perhaps TRBD1 as D (6 bases). V gave up 3 bases and J gave up 3 bases, with 24 bases separating them. Germline values: CDR1 SQVTM, CDR2 ANQGSEA. The CDR3 consists of 17 residues. The CDR3 is CSVDPKHLTTGYYEQYF. In DNA form, the CDR3 reads TGCAGCGTTGACCCGAAGCATCTCACGACAGGATACTACGAGCAGTACTTC.

This chain joins TRBV5-6 and TRBJ2-7; a possible D gene is TRBD2 (7 bases). In germline, CDR1 is SGHDT, CDR2 YYEEEE. Trimming took off 4 bases at V and 7 bases at J, with 21 bases between the two ends. CDR3 length: 15 amino acids. The CDR3, as DNA: TGTGCCAGCAGCCCCCTCATCCGGGGGGCGGGAGAGCAGTACTTC. Translating gives CASSPLIRGAGEQYF.

V gene TRBV6-2 or TRBV6-3 combines with J gene TRBJ2-5; 7 nucleotides line up with TRBD2. V gave up 4 bases and J gave up 3 bases; unmatched junction bases: 11. CDR1 is MNHEY and CDR2 is SVGEGT in the germline V gene. This CDR3 spans 16 amino acids. This chain's CDR3 is CASSFYLQAGKETQYF. In DNA form, the CDR3 reads TGTGCCAGCAGTTTTTATCTCCAAGCGGGGAAAGAGACCCAGTACTTC.

This clone was seen only once. V gene TRBV7-6 combines with J gene TRBJ1-1, with D unresolved. V was shortened by 8 bases and J by 1 base, with 11 bases between the two germline ends. Looked up from germline, CDR1 is SGHVS and CDR2 is FNYEAQ. This CDR3 has 13 amino acids. The CDR3 DNA follows: TGTGCCAGCGCTTTCTCACAGAACACTGAAGCTTTCTTT. It translates to CASAFSQNTEAFF.